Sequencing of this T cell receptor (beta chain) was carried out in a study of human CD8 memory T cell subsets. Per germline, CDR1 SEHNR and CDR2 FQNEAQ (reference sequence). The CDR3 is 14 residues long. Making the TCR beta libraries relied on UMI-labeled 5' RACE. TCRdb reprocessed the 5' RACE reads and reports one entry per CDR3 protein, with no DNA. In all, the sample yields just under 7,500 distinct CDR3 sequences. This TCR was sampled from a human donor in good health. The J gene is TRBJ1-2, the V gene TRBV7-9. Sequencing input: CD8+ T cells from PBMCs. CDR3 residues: CASSPPAALYGYTF. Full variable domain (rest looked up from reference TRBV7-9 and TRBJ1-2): DTGVSQNPRHKITKRGQNVTFRCDPISEHNRLYWYRQTLGQGPEFLTYFQNEAQLEKSRLLSDRFSAERPKGSFSTLEIQRTEQGDSAMYLCASSPPAALYGYTFGSGTRLTVV.